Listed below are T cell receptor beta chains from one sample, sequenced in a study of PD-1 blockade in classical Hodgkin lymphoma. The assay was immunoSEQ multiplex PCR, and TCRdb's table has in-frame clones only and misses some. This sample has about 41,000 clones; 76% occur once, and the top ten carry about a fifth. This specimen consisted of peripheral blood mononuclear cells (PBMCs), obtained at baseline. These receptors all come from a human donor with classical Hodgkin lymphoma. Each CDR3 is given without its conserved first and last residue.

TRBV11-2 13 ASSLRRDLSYEQY
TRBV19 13 ASSSQGGQRPEAF
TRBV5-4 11 ASSLTSGDGYT
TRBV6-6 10 ASSWLNTEAF
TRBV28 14 ASSLSAGGLNQPQH
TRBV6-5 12 ASSPTHTNEKLF
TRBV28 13 ASSPYYRGRETQY
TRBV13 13 ASSLTSGPYNEQF
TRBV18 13 ASSPDRPTNEKLF
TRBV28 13 ASRSGTVNTGELF
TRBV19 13 ASSILVMSAGELF
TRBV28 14 ASSLRDRGRDTEAF
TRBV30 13 AWSPGLQYTDTQY
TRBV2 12 ASSATGVDEKLF
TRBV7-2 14 ASSLLAGTSGYEQY
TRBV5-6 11 ASSLAFPYEQY
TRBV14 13 ASSHRSGSTNPQY
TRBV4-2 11 ASSQGVSDTQY
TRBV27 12 ASRGTGVGNTIY
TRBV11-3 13 ASSLAGPSTDTQY
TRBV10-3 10 ATGQSTDTQY
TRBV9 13 ASSPFGAGVYEQY
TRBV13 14 ASSTRGAKYGETQY
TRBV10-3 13 AISVGSPDTGELF